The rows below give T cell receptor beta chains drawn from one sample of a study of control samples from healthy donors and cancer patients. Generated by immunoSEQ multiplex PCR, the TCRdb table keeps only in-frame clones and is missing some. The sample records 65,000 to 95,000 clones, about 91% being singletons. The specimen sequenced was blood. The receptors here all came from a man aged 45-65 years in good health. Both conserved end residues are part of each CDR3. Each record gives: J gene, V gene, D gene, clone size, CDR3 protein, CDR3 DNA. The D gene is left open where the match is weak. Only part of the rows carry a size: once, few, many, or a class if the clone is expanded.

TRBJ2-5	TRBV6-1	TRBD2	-	CASSAQTSGGPETQYF	TGTGCCAGCAGTGCCCAGACTAGCGGGGGGCCCGAGACCCAGTACTTC
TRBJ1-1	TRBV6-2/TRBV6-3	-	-	CASSYDGDKDEAFF	TGTGCCAGCAGTTACGATGGGGATAAGGATGAAGCTTTCTTT
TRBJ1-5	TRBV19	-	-	CASSDYSNQPQHF	TGTGCCAGTAGTGACTATAGCAATCAGCCCCAGCATTTT
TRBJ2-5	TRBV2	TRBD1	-	CASSEGHRGPETQYF	TGTGCCAGCAGTGAAGGACACAGGGGGCCGGAGACCCAGTACTTC
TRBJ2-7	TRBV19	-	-	CASSIQGFPYEQYF	TGTGCCAGTAGTATACAGGGCTTCCCCTACGAGCAGTACTTC
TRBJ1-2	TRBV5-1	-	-	CASSLGQNYGYTF	TGCGCCAGCAGCTTGGGTCAGAACTATGGCTACACCTTC
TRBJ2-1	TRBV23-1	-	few	CASSQSYPTNEQFF	TGCGCCAGCAGTCAATCATACCCGACCAATGAGCAGTTCTTC
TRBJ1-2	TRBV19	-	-	CASSIRTGSYGYTF	TGTGCCAGTAGTATAAGAACCGGGTCCTATGGCTACACCTTC
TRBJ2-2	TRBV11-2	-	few	CASSSYSRAAGELFF	TGTGCCAGCAGCTCCTACAGCCGGGCAGCCGGGGAGCTGTTTTTT
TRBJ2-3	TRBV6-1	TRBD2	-	CASSEAGVAGASTDTQYF	TGTGCCAGCAGTGAAGCGGGGGTAGCGGGGGCCAGCACAGATACGCAGTATTTT
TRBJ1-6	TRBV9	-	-	CASSVEGFGNSPLHF	TGTGCCAGCAGCGTAGAGGGGTTCGGTAATTCACCCCTCCACTTT
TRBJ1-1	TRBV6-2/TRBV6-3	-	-	CASSYSKAGPFTEAFF	TGTGCCAGCAGTTACTCGAAGGCGGGACCCTTCACTGAAGCTTTCTTT
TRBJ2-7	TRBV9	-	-	CASSVARGSYEQYF	TGTGCCAGCAGCGTAGCTCGGGGCTCCTACGAGCAGTACTTC
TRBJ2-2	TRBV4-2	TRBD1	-	CASSQDPRLEQGRTGELFF	TGTGCCAGCAGCCAAGATCCCAGGCTAGAACAGGGGCGCACCGGGGAGCTGTTTTTT
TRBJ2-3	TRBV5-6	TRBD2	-	CASSLGLAGGPFTDTQYF	TGTGCCAGCAGTCTCGGACTAGCGGGGGGACCCTTCACAGATACGCAGTATTTT
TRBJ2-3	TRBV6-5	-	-	CASSWHDTQYF	TGTGCCAGCAGTTGGCACGATACGCAGTATTTT
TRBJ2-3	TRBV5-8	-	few	CASSPGAWGTDTQYF	TGTGCCAGCAGCCCTGGGGCTTGGGGCACAGATACGCAGTATTTT
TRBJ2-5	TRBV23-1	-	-	CASSQSGTGQETQYF	TGCGCCAGCAGTCAATCCGGCACAGGGCAAGAGACCCAGTACTTC
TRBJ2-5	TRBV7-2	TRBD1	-	CASSARTGGLGIETQYF	TGTGCCAGCAGCGCCCGGACAGGGGGCTTAGGTATAGAGACCCAGTACTTC
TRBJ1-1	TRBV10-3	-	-	CAIRPDLNTEAFF	TGTGCCATCAGGCCTGATCTAAACACTGAAGCTTTCTTT
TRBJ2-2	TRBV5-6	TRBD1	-	CASRRQGDTGELFF	TGTGCCAGCAGGCGGCAGGGGGACACCGGGGAGCTGTTTTTT
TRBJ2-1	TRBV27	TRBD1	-	CASSRGTGDYNEQFF	TGTGCCAGCAGTAGGGGGACAGGAGATTACAATGAGCAGTTCTTC
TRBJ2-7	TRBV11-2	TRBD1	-	CASSTRDRAYEQYF	TGTGCCAGCAGCACCAGGGACAGGGCCTACGAGCAGTACTTC
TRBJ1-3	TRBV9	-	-	CASSVGQSSGNTIYF	TGTGCCAGCAGCGTAGGACAGAGCTCTGGAAACACCATATATTTT
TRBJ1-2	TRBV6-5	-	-	CASSYSVRAYGYTF	TGTGCCAGCAGTTACTCGGTCAGGGCCTATGGCTACACCTTC
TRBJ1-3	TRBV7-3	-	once	CASSSNSGNTIYF	TGTGCCAGCAGCTCGAACTCTGGAAACACCATATATTTT
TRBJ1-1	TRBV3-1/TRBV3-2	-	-	CASSKQGFLTEAFF	TGTGCCAGCAGCAAACAGGGATTTTTGACTGAAGCTTTCTTT
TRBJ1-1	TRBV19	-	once	CASRGPTVMNTEAFF	TGTGCCAGTCGAGGGCCGACAGTTATGAACACTGAAGCTTTCTTT
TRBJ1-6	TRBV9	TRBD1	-	CASSPTGTGVSPLHF	TGTGCCAGCAGCCCAACAGGGACAGGTGTTTCACCCCTCCACTTT
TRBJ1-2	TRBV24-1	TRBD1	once	CATSERGQESYGYTF	TGTGCCACCAGTGAGCGGGGACAGGAGTCTTATGGCTACACCTTC
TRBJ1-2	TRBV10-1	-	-	CASSESTGDLSYGYTF	TGCGCCAGCAGTGAGTCGACGGGGGACCTTAGCTATGGCTACACCTTC
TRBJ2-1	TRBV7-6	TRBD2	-	CASSLGVSGGGYDEQFF	TGTGCCAGCAGCTTAGGCGTCAGCGGGGGGGGTTACGATGAGCAGTTCTTC